The 18 T cell receptor beta chains in this list originate from one sample, sequenced in a study of cytomegalovirus exposure and HLA in healthy donors. 13 Jbeta primers and 60 Vbeta primers were used for the PCR. TCRdb keeps only in-frame clones here, not all; method: immunoSEQ multiplex PCR. Among 75,000 or so clones listed, approximately 74% were seen once. The sequenced material came from PBMCs. The receptors come from a woman younger than 45 in good health and CMV-seropositive.

This clone occurred a few times. The genes are TRBV5-1 and TRBJ1-1; tentatively, D is TRBD1 (6 bases). The CDR3 sequence is 13 residues long. Germline V lookup: CDR1 SGHRS, CDR2 YFSETQ. The V end was cut by 0 bases, the J end by 4 bases, with 7 bases between. CDR3 in amino acids: CASSLAGVTEAFF. CDR3 DNA sequence: TGCGCCAGCAGCTTGGCAGGGGTCACTGAAGCTTTCTTT.

J is TRBJ1-1 and V is TRBV10-3; 8 positions match TRBD1. Trimming removed 6 bases from V and 3 bases from J; junction bases left unmatched: 3. The CDR3 loop spans 13 amino acids. The germline CDR1 and CDR2 sequences are ENHRY and SYGVKD. CDR3 in amino acids: CAIRVDRDTEAFF. The CDR3 nucleotides are TGTGCCATCAGAGTGGACAGGGACACTGAAGCTTTCTTT.

This chain uses TRBV9 with TRBJ2-7, with 10 positions matching TRBD1. Trimming removed 0 bases from V and 4 bases from J; junction bases left unmatched: 4. This CDR3 is 15 amino acids long. Germline CDR1 is SGDLS and CDR2 is YYNGEE. The CDR3 reads CASSVAGDRGYEQYF. DNA for the CDR3: TGTGCCAGCAGCGTAGCGGGGGACAGGGGATACGAGCAGTACTTC.

This chain joins TRBV6-5 and TRBJ1-3, with D maybe TRBD1 (5 bases). V shed 10 bases and J shed 8 bases, with 21 bases lying between them. The CDR3 runs 14 residues. The germline gives CDR1 MNHEY, CDR2 SVGAGI. The DNA for the CDR3 is TGTGCCACCCGGGACTCCTCGGGCGGGTACACCATATATTTT. It codes for CATRDSSGGYTIYF.

A few counts support this clone. This chain joins TRBV9 and TRBJ2-1, with TRBD2 matching over 11 bases. The germline CDR1 and CDR2 sequences are SGDLS and YYNGEE. With 3 bases clipped from V and 8 bases from J, the junction kept 19 bases outside the gene matches. The CDR3 consists of 19 residues. In nucleotides, the CDR3 is TGTGCCAGCAGCGAGGGGGGGGATATCAGAACTAGCGGGAGCCATGAGCAGTTCTTC. It translates to CASSEGGDIRTSGSHEQFF.

This clone was seen only a few times. The rearrangement uses TRBV6-6 and TRBJ2-2; D unclear. The CDR3 consists of 13 residues. The V gene lost 7 bases and the J gene lost 1 base, with 7 bases spanning the gap. CDR1 MNHNY and CDR2 SVGAGI come from the germline V gene (reference sequence). The CDR3 spells CASTSLNTGELFF. CDR3 coding DNA: TGTGCCAGCACCTCACTGAACACCGGGGAGCTGTTTTTT.

The genes are TRBV15 and TRBJ2-7, with 7 bases identical to TRBD1. In germline, CDR1 is LNHNV, CDR2 YYDKDF (reference sequence). The CDR3 loop spans 12 amino acids. Unmatched junction bases numbered 7, after V lost 4 bases and J lost 10 bases. This CDR3 is CATSTLQGQQYF. The CDR3 region has the DNA TGTGCCACCAGCACCCTACAGGGGCAACAGTACTTC. Filled out from reference TRBV15 and TRBJ2-7, the complete variable domain reads DAMVIQNPRYQVTQFGKPVTLSCSQTLNHNVMYWYQQKSSQAPKLLFHYYDKDFNNEADTPDNFQSRRPNTSFCFLDIRSPGLGDTAMYLCATSTLQGQQYFGPGTRLTVT.

This chain uses TRBV30 with TRBJ2-5; D unresolved. The J call may be in error: the DNA end matches TRBJ2-7 better. CDR1 and CDR2 (germline): GTSNPN, SVGIG (reference sequence). CDR3 length equals 14 residues. CDR3 sequence (DNA): TGTGCCTGGGATAAGAGGATGCTCCCCATCGAGCAGTACTTC. Residues: CAWDKRMLPIEQYF.

J is TRBJ1-2 and V is TRBV23-1, with D perhaps TRBD1 (6 bases). TRBV23-1 qualifies as an ORF whose function is uncertain. With 6 bases removed from V and 5 bases from J, the gap between germline ends came to 16 bases. This CDR3 has 14 residues. The CDR3, as DNA: TGCGCCAGCAGACGACAGGATTTGGGGTATGGCTACACCTTC. This translates into CASRRQDLGYGYTF.

The gene calls are TRBV6-5 and TRBJ2-1, with a possible D match to TRBD2 (5 bases). This CDR3 has 14 amino acids. Germline CDR1 is MNHEY and CDR2 is SVGAGI. Trimming stripped 1 base from V and 3 bases from J, with 7 bases between. CDR3 residues: CASSYLGSYNEQFF. CDR3 nucleotide sequence: TGTGCCAGCAGTTACTTGGGGAGCTACAATGAGCAGTTCTTC.

V gene TRBV5-1 combines with J gene TRBJ1-1; maybe TRBD1 (5 bases). This CDR3 spans 14 amino acids. Germline CDR1 SGHRS, CDR2 YFSETQ. The ends were cut back, 3 bases at V and 5 bases at J, with 14 bases in the middle. CDR3 protein: CASSSDGQGTEAFF. The CDR3 DNA reads TGCGCCAGCAGCTCCGACGGACAAGGGACTGAAGCTTTCTTT.

The J gene is TRBJ2-3, the V gene TRBV19; D unclear. V lost 0 bases and J 8 bases, leaving 12 bases between the germline ends. Germline CDR1 reads LNHDA; CDR2 reads SQIVND (reference sequence). The CDR3 is 14 residues long. CDR3 sequence: CASSIDRVSGTQYF. Here the CDR3 DNA reads TGTGCCAGTAGTATAGATCGAGTGTCGGGTACGCAGTATTTT.

The chain links TRBV7-2 to TRBJ1-5; D is ambiguous. The CDR3 runs to 13 residues. Germline V gene data show CDR1 as SGHTA and CDR2 as FQGNSA. The V and J ends lost 10 bases and 2 bases respectively, with 12 bases between them. This CDR3 is CATALEGNQPQHF. The CDR3 coding sequence is TGTGCCACCGCCCTAGAGGGCAATCAGCCCCAGCATTTT.

The chain carries TRBV7-9 and TRBJ1-2, with TRBD1 matching 7 bases. V trimming: 5 bases; J trimming: 3 bases; junction bases outside the gene matches: 9. Germline V gene sequence: CDR1 SEHNR, CDR2 FQNEAQ (reference sequence). CDR3 length: 15 residues. CDR3 DNA: TGTGCCAGCAGCAGAGACAGGGCCCATGACTATGGCTACACCTTC. Protein: CASSRDRAHDYGYTF.

This sequence joins TRBV6-5 and TRBJ1-4; D not certain. The CDR3 totals 11 residues. Deletions cut 5 bases from V and 8 bases from J, with 6 bases between. Germline-derived CDR1 and CDR2 are MNHEY and SVGAGI. This CDR3 reads CASSPLEKLFF. The CDR3 nucleotides read TGTGCCAGCAGTCCACTCGAAAAACTGTTTTTT.

The V call is TRBV18, the J call TRBJ1-1, with D maybe TRBD1 (5 bases). Germline assignment: CDR1 KGHSH and CDR2 LQKENI. There are 14 residues in the CDR3. The V and J ends lost 5 bases and 5 bases respectively, with 15 bases between them. CDR3 region: CASSEYRIRTEAFF. CDR3 DNA: TGTGCCAGCTCAGAATACAGGATCAGAACTGAAGCTTTCTTT.

The chain is built from TRBV7-2 and TRBJ2-7, with D unresolved. Between the trimmed V and J ends, which lost 2 bases and 3 bases, there was a span of 14 bases. Per the germline V gene, CDR1 is SGHTA and CDR2 is FQGNSA. The CDR3 is made up of 15 amino acids. This CDR3 reads CASSLFETPGYEQYF. The CDR3 DNA follows: TGTGCCAGCAGCTTATTCGAAACCCCGGGCTACGAGCAGTACTTC.

The chain links TRBV5-5 to TRBJ2-5; no reliable D call. Trimming took 6 bases from V and 0 from J, leaving 12 bases between them. The CDR3 spans 14 residues. Germline V lookup: CDR1 SGHKS, CDR2 YYEKEE (reference sequence). The CDR3 here is CASTLEPDQETQYF. The DNA of the CDR3 is TGTGCCAGCACTCTTGAACCGGACCAAGAGACCCAGTACTTC.